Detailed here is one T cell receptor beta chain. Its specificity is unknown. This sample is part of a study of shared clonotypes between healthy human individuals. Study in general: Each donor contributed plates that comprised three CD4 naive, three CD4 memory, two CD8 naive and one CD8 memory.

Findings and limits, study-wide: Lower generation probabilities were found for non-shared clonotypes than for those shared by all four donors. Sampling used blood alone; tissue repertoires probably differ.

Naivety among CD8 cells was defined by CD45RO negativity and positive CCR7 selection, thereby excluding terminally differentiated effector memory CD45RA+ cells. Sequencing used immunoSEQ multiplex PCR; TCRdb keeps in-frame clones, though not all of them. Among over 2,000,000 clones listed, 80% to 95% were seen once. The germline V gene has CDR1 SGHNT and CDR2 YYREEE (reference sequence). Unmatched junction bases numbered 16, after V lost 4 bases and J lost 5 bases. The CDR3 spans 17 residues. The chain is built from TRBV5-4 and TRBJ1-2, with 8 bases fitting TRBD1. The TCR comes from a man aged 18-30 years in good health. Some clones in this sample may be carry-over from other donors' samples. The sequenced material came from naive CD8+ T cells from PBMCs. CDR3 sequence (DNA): TGTGCCAGCAGCGGAACAGGGGGTGCTGGTATCGTTTATGGCTACACCTTC. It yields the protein CASSGTGGAGIVYGYTF.